The rows below give T cell receptor beta chains drawn from one sample of a study of blood T cell repertoires in COVID-19. This table comes from immunoSEQ multiplex PCR, and its TCRdb copy is limited to in-frame clones, with some not included. In the table there are 650,000 to 800,000 clones, 85% to 90% of which are singletons. The sample taken for sequencing was peripheral blood. Every receptor here comes from a woman younger than 30 with acute or convalescent COVID-19. Both conserved end residues are part of each CDR3. Each record gives: D gene, clone size, J gene, V gene, CDR3 DNA, CDR3 protein. D genes are given only for firm matches. Size is omitted from some rows. Given values are once, few, many or a class for expanded clones.

d_gene: NA
abundance: NA
j_gene: TRBJ2-3
v_gene: TRBV5-4
CDR3nt: TGTGCCAGCAGCTTGGAACCAGAGGGTACGCAGTATTTT
CDR3aa: CASSLEPEGTQYF

d_gene: NA
abundance: NA
j_gene: TRBJ1-3
v_gene: TRBV2
CDR3nt: TGTGCCAGCAGTGACAGGTTCTCTGGAAACACCATATATTTT
CDR3aa: CASSDRFSGNTIYF

d_gene: TRBD1
abundance: NA
j_gene: TRBJ2-7
v_gene: TRBV11-3
CDR3nt: TGTGCCAGCAGCTTTACAGGGGGCGACGAGCAGTACTTC
CDR3aa: CASSFTGGDEQYF

d_gene: TRBD1
abundance: NA
j_gene: TRBJ1-1
v_gene: TRBV24-1
CDR3nt: TGTGCCACCAGTGACACCGCCGGGACAGGGAAGATGACTGAAGCTTTCTTT
CDR3aa: CATSDTAGTGKMTEAFF

d_gene: NA
abundance: once
j_gene: TRBJ1-4
v_gene: TRBV9
CDR3nt: TGTGCCAGCAGCAGGGAGGGTAATGAAAAACTGTTTTTT
CDR3aa: CASSREGNEKLFF

d_gene: NA
abundance: NA
j_gene: TRBJ1-1
v_gene: TRBV6-5
CDR3nt: TGTGCCAGCAGTTACTCCAGGGGTCGGACTGAAGCTTTCTTT
CDR3aa: CASSYSRGRTEAFF

d_gene: TRBD2
abundance: NA
j_gene: TRBJ2-3
v_gene: TRBV10-3
CDR3nt: TGTGCCATCAGTTATTTAGCGGGGGCCTACACAGATACGCAGTATTTT
CDR3aa: CAISYLAGAYTDTQYF

d_gene: NA
abundance: NA
j_gene: TRBJ1-6
v_gene: TRBV12-5
CDR3nt: TGTGCTAGTGGCCGATCACCTGAGAGCTCCTATAATTCACCCCTCCACTTT
CDR3aa: CASGRSPESSYNSPLHF

d_gene: NA
abundance: once
j_gene: TRBJ1-1
v_gene: TRBV30
CDR3nt: TGTGCCTGGAGTGCTGACAGAAACCTGAACACTGAAGCTTTCTTT
CDR3aa: CAWSADRNLNTEAFF

d_gene: NA
abundance: NA
j_gene: TRBJ1-6
v_gene: TRBV18
CDR3nt: TGTGCCAGCTCTCTTAGTCGACAGTTCTATAATTCACCCCTCCACTTT
CDR3aa: CASSLSRQFYNSPLHF

d_gene: TRBD2
abundance: NA
j_gene: TRBJ2-3
v_gene: TRBV10-3
CDR3nt: TGTGCCATCGGGGAGGGAGGCACAGATACGCAGTATTTT
CDR3aa: CAIGEGGTDTQYF

d_gene: NA
abundance: NA
j_gene: TRBJ2-1
v_gene: TRBV29-1
CDR3nt: TGCAGCGTCCGAGGAGGGGATCCCCCCTACAATGAGCAGTTCTTC
CDR3aa: CSVRGGDPPYNEQFF

d_gene: NA
abundance: NA
j_gene: TRBJ2-5
v_gene: TRBV7-2
CDR3nt: TGTGCCAGCAGGTCTGCTATAGCAGTTGGAGAGACCCAGTACTTC
CDR3aa: CASRSAIAVGETQYF

d_gene: NA
abundance: NA
j_gene: TRBJ1-6
v_gene: TRBV19
CDR3nt: TGTGCCAGTAAGACAGGTGATAATTCACCCCTCCACTTT
CDR3aa: CASKTGDNSPLHF

d_gene: NA
abundance: once
j_gene: TRBJ1-2
v_gene: TRBV6-5
CDR3nt: TGTGCCAGCAGTCCACGGACAGCAAGGCCCTATGGCTACACCTTC
CDR3aa: CASSPRTARPYGYTF